This entry lists 15 T cell receptor beta chains sequenced from one sample in a study of T cells in localized non-small cell lung cancer. Clones were read by immunoSEQ multiplex PCR, and TCRdb kept only the in-frame ones, dropping some. Of roughly 23,000 clones listed, roughly 90% were seen once; the top ten hold 5.5% to 7%. The material was peripheral blood, obtained before any cancer treatment. Receptors originate from a male donor aged 60 or older with stage I squamous cell lung carcinoma.

The rearrangement joins TRBV7-2 to TRBJ1-1, with D perhaps matching TRBD1 (5 bases). V lost 5 bases and J 2 bases, leaving 12 bases between the germline ends. This CDR3 has 14 amino acids. Looked up from germline, CDR1 is SGHTA and CDR2 is FQGNSA. The CDR3 bases are TGTGCCAGCAGCCCCAGGACATTTAACACTGAAGCTTTCTTT. This codes for CASSPRTFNTEAFF.

The chain joins TRBV6-1 to TRBJ1-2, with D possibly matching TRBD1 (6 bases). Trimming stripped 6 bases from V and 4 bases from J, with 12 bases between. Germline V gives CDR1 MNHNS, CDR2 SASEGT. The CDR3 runs to 13 residues. The CDR3, as DNA: TGTGCCAGCAGCCCAGGACAGAGCTATGGCTACACCTTC. This encodes CASSPGQSYGYTF.

The chain links TRBV18 to TRBJ1-6, with D possibly being TRBD1 (6 bases). The CDR3 loop spans 14 amino acids. CDR1 and CDR2 (germline): KGHSH, LQKENI. V lost 5 bases and J 8 bases, leaving 13 bases between the germline ends. DNA for the CDR3: TGTGCCAGCTCATCAACAGGGCGGGATTCACCCCTCCACTTT. Amino acid sequence: CASSSTGRDSPLHF.

This chain uses TRBV10-3 with TRBJ1-1, with unresolved D. The V end was cut by 7 bases, the J end by 1 base, with 10 bases between. In germline, CDR1 is ENHRY, CDR2 SYGVKD. The CDR3 loop spans 13 amino acids. In DNA form, the CDR3 reads TGTGCCATCACCCTGAACAAGAACACTGAAGCTTTCTTT. It is translated as CAITLNKNTEAFF.

The chain uses TRBV10-1 and TRBJ2-3, with unresolved D. Germline V CDR1 and CDR2: WNHNN, SYGVQD (reference sequence). CDR3 length equals 14 residues. V was cut by 3 bases and J by 2 bases, with 9 bases left in between. The CDR3 sequence is CASSENLPTDTQYF. The CDR3 DNA reads as TGCGCCAGCAGTGAAAACCTGCCCACAGATACGCAGTATTTT.

The gene calls are TRBV6-1 and TRBJ1-2; D uncertain. The CDR3 spans 11 residues. V lost 6 bases to trimming and J lost 5 bases, with 7 bases between them. Germline values: CDR1 MNHNS, CDR2 SASEGT. The CDR3 loop reads CASSSLYGYTF. As DNA, the CDR3 is TGTGCCAGCAGCTCCCTTTATGGCTACACCTTC.

The chain couples TRBV19 to TRBJ2-5; 10 bases map to TRBD2. Germline lookup yields CDR1 LNHDA and CDR2 SQIVND (reference sequence). V gave up 4 bases and J gave up 5 bases; unmatched junction bases: 7. The CDR3 sequence is 15 residues long. CDR3 sequence reads: CASSTSGGEWETQYF. The CDR3 DNA is TGTGCCAGTAGTACTAGCGGGGGAGAGTGGGAGACCCAGTACTTC.

The V and J genes are TRBV10-3 and TRBJ2-1; no clear D. V lost 7 bases to trimming and J lost 5 bases, with 21 bases between them. Germline CDR1 is ENHRY and CDR2 is SYGVKD. The CDR3 sequence is 16 residues long. DNA for the CDR3: TGTGCCATCACCCCGGAAGTGGGGTCCCCCCACAATGAGCAGTTCTTC. Translation: CAITPEVGSPHNEQFF.

The rearrangement uses TRBV15 and TRBJ1-1, with 7 bases aligning to TRBD1. This CDR3 comprises 15 residues. With 1 base clipped from V and 4 bases from J, the junction kept 6 bases outside the gene matches. Germline CDR1 reads LNHNV; CDR2 reads YYDKDF (reference sequence). CDR3 DNA: TGTGCCACCAGCAGAGTGCGGGCAGGGGGCACTGAAGCTTTCTTT. It is translated as CATSRVRAGGTEAFF.

V and J are TRBV5-6 and TRBJ1-3; unclear D gene. CDR3 length equals 13 residues. With 4 bases removed from V and 8 bases from J, the gap between germline ends came to 13 bases. From germline, CDR1 is SGHDT and CDR2 YYEEEE. In DNA form, the CDR3 reads TGTGCCAGCAGCCAAGGAAGAACAGACACCATATATTTT. This gives the protein CASSQGRTDTIYF.

V is TRBV7-8 and J is TRBJ1-1; 7 nucleotides agree with TRBD1. The CDR3 contains 14 residues. Germline CDR1 reads SGHVS; CDR2 reads FQNEAQ. Losses at the gene ends were 2 bases for V and 2 bases for J; bases not matched to a gene: 2. The CDR3 region is CASSLRTGNTEAFF. The CDR3 bases are TGTGCCAGCAGCTTAAGGACAGGTAACACTGAAGCTTTCTTT.

V is TRBV5-1 and J is TRBJ2-3, with 11 bases that match TRBD2. The CDR3 has 17 residues. V gave up 1 base and J gave up 1 base; unmatched junction bases: 5. Germline V CDR1 and CDR2: SGHRS, YFSETQ. The CDR3 DNA sequence: TGCGCCAGCAGCTTGAGCCTGACTAGCGGGGGCACAGATACGCAGTATTTT. It is translated as CASSLSLTSGGTDTQYF.

This sequence joins TRBV5-1 and TRBJ1-2, with D unclear. This CDR3 contains 13 residues. The V end lost 0 bases, the J end lost 5 bases, and 8 bases lay between the germline ends. The germline CDR1 and CDR2 sequences are SGHRS and YFSETQ. The CDR3 reads CASSLEGGYGYTF. CDR3 in DNA: TGCGCCAGCAGCTTGGAGGGTGGGTATGGCTACACCTTC. The full variable domain, completed using reference TRBV5-1 and TRBJ1-2, is KAGVTQTPRYLIKTRGQQVTLSCSPISGHRSVSWYQQTPGQGLQFLFEYFSETQRNKGNFPGRFSGRQFSNSRSEMNVSTLELGDSALYLCASSLEGGYGYTFGSGTRLTVV.

This clone was detected only a few times. CDR3 coding DNA: TGTGCCAGCAGCAGGGTTGCCGGGACAGGTACTGGAAACACCATATATTTT. Protein product: CASSRVAGTGTGNTIYF. J is TRBJ1-3 and V is TRBV9, with 8 bases that match TRBD1. The germline V gene encodes CDR1 SGDLS and CDR2 YYNGEE. Losses at the gene ends were 4 bases for V and 2 bases for J; bases not matched to a gene: 11. The CDR3 contains 17 residues. The variable domain in full, completed from reference TRBV9 and TRBJ1-3, reads DSGVTQTPKHLITATGQRVTLRCSPRSGDLSVYWYQQSLDQGLQFLIQYYNGEERAKGNILERFSAQQFPDLHSELNLSSLELGDSALYFCASSRVAGTGTGNTIYFGEGSWLTVV.

CDR3 sequence reads: CASRTIGGYGGELFF. The DNA of the CDR3 is TGTGCCAGCAGGACCATCGGGGGGTACGGCGGGGAGCTGTTTTTT. The chain combines TRBV28 with TRBJ2-2; 7 bases are shared with TRBD2. The germline gives CDR1 MDHEN, CDR2 SYDVKM. V lost 6 bases, J lost 7 bases, and 11 bases stayed unmatched. This CDR3 is 15 amino acids long.